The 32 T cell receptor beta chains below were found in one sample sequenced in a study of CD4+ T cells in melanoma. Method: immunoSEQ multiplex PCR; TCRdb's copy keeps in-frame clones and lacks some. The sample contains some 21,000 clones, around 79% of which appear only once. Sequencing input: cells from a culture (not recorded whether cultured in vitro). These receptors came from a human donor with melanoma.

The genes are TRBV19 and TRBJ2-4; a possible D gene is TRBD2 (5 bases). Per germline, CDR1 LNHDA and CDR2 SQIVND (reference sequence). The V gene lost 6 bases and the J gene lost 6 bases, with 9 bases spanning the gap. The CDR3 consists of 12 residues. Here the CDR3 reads CASRGEINIQYF. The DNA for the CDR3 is TGTGCCAGTAGGGGAGAGATAAACATTCAGTACTTC.

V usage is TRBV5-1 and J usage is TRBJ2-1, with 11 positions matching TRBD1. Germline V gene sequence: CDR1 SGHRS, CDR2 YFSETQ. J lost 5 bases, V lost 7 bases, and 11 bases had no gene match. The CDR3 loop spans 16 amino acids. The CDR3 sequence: CASCDGGTGGNNEQFF. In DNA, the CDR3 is TGCGCCAGCTGCGATGGGGGGACAGGGGGTAACAATGAGCAGTTCTTC.

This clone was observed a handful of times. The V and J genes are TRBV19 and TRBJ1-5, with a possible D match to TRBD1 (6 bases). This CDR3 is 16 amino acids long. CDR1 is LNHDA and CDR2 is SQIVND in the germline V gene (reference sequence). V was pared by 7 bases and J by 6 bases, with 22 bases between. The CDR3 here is CASTLEWGRGPQPQHF. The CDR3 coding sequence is TGTGCCAGTACCCTCGAGTGGGGCAGGGGACCTCAGCCCCAGCATTTT.

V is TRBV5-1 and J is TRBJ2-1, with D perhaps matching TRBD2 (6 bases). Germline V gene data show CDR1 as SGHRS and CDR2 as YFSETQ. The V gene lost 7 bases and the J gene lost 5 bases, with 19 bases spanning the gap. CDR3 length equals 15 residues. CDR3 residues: CASGYTGLKNNEQFF. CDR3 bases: TGCGCCAGCGGTTACACGGGACTGAAAAACAATGAGCAGTTCTTC.

The CDR3 is CASSCRVYEQYF. The CDR3 DNA follows: TGCGCCAGCAGCTGCAGGGTCTACGAGCAGTACTTC. V gene TRBV5-1 combines with J gene TRBJ2-7; D possibly corresponds to TRBD1 (5 bases). The V gene lost 3 bases and the J gene lost 3 bases, with 7 bases spanning the gap. The CDR3 has 12 residues. Germline V lookup: CDR1 SGHRS, CDR2 YFSETQ.

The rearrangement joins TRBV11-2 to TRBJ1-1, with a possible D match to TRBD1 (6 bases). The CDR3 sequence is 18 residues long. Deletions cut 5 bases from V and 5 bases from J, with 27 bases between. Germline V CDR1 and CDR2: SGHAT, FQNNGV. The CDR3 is CASSRSTPQGLGETEAFF. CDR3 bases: TGTGCCAGCAGCCGCAGCACACCCCAGGGGCTGGGGGAGACTGAAGCTTTCTTT.

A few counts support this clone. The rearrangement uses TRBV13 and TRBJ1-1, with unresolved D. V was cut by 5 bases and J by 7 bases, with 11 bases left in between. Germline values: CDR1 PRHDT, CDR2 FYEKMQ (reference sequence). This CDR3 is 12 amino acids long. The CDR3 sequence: CASSPGWGEAFF. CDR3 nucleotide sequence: TGTGCCAGCAGCCCCGGATGGGGTGAAGCTTTCTTT.

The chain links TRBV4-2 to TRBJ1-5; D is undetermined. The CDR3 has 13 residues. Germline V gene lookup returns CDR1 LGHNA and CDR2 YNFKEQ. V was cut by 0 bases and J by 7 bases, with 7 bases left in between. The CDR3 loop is CASSQESAQPQHF. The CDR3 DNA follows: TGTGCCAGCAGCCAAGAATCGGCCCAGCCCCAGCATTTT.

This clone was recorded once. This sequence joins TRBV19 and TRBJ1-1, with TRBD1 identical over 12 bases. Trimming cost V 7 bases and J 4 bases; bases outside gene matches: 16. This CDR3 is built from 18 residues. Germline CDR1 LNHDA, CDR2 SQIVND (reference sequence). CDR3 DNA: TGTGCCAGTATTTCTGGGACAGGGGGCGCAGGAGTGGTCACTGAAGCTTTCTTT. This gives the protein CASISGTGGAGVVTEAFF.

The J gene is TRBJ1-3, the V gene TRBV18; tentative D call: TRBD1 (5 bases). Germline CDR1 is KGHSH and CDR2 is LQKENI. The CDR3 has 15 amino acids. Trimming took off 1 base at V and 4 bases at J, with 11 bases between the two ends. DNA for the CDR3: TGTGCCAGCTCACCACGAGGGGCCGGGGGAAACACCATATATTTT. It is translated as CASSPRGAGGNTIYF. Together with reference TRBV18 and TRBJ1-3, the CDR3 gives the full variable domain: NAGVMQNPRHLVRRRGQEARLRCSPMKGHSHVYWYRQLPEEGLKFMVYLQKENIIDESGMPKERFSAEFPKEGPSILRIQQVVRGDSAAYFCASSPRGAGGNTIYFGEGSWLTVV.

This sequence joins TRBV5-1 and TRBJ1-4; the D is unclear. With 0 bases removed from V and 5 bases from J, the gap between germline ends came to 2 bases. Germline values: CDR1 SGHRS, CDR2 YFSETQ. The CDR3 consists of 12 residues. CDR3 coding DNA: TGCGCCAGCAGCTTGGAGAATGAAAAACTGTTTTTT. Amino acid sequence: CASSLENEKLFF. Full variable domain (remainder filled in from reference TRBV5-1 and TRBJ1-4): KAGVTQTPRYLIKTRGQQVTLSCSPISGHRSVSWYQQTPGQGLQFLFEYFSETQRNKGNFPGRFSGRQFSNSRSEMNVSTLELGDSALYLCASSLENEKLFFGSGTQLSVL.

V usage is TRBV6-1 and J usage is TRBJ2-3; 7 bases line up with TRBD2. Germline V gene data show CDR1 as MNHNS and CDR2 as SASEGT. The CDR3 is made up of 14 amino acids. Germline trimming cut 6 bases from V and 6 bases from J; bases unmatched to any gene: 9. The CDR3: CASRGGWWGDTQYF. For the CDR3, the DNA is TGTGCCAGCAGGGGGGGGTGGTGGGGTGATACGCAGTATTTT.

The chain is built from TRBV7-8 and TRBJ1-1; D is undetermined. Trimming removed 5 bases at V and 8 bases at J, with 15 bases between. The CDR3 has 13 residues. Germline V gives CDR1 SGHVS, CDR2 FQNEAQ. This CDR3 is CASSRGSFGEAFF. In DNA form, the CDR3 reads TGTGCCAGCAGCCGAGGGTCGTTCGGGGAAGCTTTCTTT.

CDR3 nucleotides: TGTGCCAGCAGCTTAGTGGTAGCAGGGGGCGTCCCCTACGAGCAGTACTTC. Residues: CASSLVVAGGVPYEQYF. V and J are TRBV11-3 and TRBJ2-7, with 8 bases fitting TRBD1. After removal of 1 base from V and 2 bases from J, the junction contained 10 bases not matched to a gene. CDR1 and CDR2 (germline): SGHNT, YENEEA. The CDR3 length is 17 residues.

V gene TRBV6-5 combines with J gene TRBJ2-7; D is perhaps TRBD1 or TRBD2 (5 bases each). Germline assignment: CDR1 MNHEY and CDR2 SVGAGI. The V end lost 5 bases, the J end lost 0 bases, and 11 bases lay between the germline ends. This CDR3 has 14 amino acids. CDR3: CASSGTGTSYEQYF. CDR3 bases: TGTGCCAGCAGTGGGACGGGTACCTCCTACGAGCAGTACTTC.

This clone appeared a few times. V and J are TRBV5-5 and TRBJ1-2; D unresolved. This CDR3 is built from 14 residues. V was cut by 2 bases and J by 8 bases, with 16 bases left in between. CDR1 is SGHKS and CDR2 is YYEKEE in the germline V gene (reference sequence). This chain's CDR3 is CASSFDPVSSGYTF. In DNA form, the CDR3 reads TGTGCCAGCAGCTTTGATCCGGTTTCGAGCGGCTACACCTTC.

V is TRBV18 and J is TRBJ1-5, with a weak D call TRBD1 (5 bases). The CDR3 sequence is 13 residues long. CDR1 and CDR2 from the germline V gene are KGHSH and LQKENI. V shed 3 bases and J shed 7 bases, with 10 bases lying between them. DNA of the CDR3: TGTGCCAGCTCACCGGGGGTCGGGCAGCCCCAGCATTTT. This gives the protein CASSPGVGQPQHF.

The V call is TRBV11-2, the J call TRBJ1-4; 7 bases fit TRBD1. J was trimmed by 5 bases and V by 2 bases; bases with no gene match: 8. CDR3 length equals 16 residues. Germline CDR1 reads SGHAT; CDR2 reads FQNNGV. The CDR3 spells CASSLLGGGENEKLFF. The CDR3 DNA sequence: TGTGCCAGCAGCTTATTAGGGGGCGGCGAGAATGAAAAACTGTTTTTT. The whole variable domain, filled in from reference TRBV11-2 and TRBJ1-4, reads EAGVAQSPRYKIIEKRQSVAFWCNPISGHATLYWYQQILGQGPKLLIQFQNNGVVDDSQLPKDRFSAERLKGVDSTLKIQPAKLEDSAVYLCASSLLGGGENEKLFFGSGTQLSVL.

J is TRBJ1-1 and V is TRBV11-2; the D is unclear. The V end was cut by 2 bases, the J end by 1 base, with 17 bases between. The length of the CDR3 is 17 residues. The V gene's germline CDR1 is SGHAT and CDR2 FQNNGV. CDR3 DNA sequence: TGTGCCAGCAGCTTAAGGGAGACCGGGAGGGCGAACACTGAAGCTTTCTTT. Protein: CASSLRETGRANTEAFF.

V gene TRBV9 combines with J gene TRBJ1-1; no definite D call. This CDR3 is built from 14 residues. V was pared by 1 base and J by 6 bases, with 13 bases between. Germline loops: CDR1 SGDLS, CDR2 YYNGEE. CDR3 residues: CASSVLGRFSEAFF. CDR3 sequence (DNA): TGTGCCAGCAGCGTATTGGGCAGGTTCTCTGAAGCTTTCTTT.

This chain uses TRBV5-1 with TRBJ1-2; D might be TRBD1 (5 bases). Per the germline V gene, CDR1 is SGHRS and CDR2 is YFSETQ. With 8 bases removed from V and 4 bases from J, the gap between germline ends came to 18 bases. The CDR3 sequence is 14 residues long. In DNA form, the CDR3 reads TGCGCCAGTAGGGCGGATCGGGACGGCTATGGCTACACCTTC. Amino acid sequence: CASRADRDGYGYTF. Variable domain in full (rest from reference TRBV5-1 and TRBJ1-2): KAGVTQTPRYLIKTRGQQVTLSCSPISGHRSVSWYQQTPGQGLQFLFEYFSETQRNKGNFPGRFSGRQFSNSRSEMNVSTLELGDSALYLCASRADRDGYGYTFGSGTRLTVV.

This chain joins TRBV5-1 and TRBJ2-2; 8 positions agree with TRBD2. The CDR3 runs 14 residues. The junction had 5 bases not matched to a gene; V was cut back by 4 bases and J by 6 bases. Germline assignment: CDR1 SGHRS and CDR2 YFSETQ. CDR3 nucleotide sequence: TGCGCCAGCAGCGCTACGACTAGCGCCGGGGAGCTGTTTTTT. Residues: CASSATTSAGELFF. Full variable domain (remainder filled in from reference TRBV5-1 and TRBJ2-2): KAGVTQTPRYLIKTRGQQVTLSCSPISGHRSVSWYQQTPGQGLQFLFEYFSETQRNKGNFPGRFSGRQFSNSRSEMNVSTLELGDSALYLCASSATTSAGELFFGEGSRLTVL.

CDR3 loop: CASIQFDPGTGGEAFF. CDR3 sequence (DNA): TGTGCCAGCATCCAATTCGACCCCGGGACAGGAGGTGAAGCTTTCTTT. This sequence joins TRBV2 and TRBJ1-1; 8 positions agree with TRBD1. The length of the CDR3 is 16 residues. V lost 7 bases, J lost 7 bases, and 17 bases stayed unmatched. The germline CDR1 and CDR2 sequences are SNHLY and FYNNEI.

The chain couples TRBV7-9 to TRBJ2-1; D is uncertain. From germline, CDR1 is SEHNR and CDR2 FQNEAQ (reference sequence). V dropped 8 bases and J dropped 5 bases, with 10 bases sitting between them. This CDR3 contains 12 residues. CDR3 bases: TGTGCCAGCGGGGTGGACGACAATGAGCAGTTCTTC. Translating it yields CASGVDDNEQFF.

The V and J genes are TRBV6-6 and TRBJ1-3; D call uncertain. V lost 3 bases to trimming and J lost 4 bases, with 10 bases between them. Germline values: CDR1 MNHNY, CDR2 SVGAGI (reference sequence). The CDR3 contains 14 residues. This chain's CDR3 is CASSYEAGGNTIYF. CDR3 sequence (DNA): TGTGCCAGCAGTTATGAGGCGGGAGGAAACACCATATATTTT.

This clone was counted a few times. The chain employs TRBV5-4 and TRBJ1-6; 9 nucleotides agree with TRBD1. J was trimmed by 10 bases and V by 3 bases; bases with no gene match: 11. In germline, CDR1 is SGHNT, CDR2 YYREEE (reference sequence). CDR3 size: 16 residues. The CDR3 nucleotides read TGTGCCAGCAGCTCCCTGGGGACAGGGTCTGGCTCACCCCTCCACTTT. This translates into CASSSLGTGSGSPLHF. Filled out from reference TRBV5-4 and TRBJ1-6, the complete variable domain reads ETGVTQSPTHLIKTRGQQVTLRCSSQSGHNTVSWYQQALGQGPQFIFQYYREEENGRGNFPPRFSGLQFPNYSSELNVNALELDDSALYLCASSSLGTGSGSPLHFGNGTRLTVT.

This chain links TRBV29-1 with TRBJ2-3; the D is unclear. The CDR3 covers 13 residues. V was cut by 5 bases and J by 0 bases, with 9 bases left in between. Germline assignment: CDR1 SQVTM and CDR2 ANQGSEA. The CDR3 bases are TGCAGCGTTCCTGTAGGGAGCACAGATACGCAGTATTTT. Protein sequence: CSVPVGSTDTQYF.

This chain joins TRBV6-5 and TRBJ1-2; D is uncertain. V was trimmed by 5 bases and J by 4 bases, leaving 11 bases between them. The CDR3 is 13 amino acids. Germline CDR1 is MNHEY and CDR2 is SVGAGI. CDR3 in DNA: TGTGCCAGCAGTCCGGCAGAAACCTATGGCTACACCTTC. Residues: CASSPAETYGYTF.

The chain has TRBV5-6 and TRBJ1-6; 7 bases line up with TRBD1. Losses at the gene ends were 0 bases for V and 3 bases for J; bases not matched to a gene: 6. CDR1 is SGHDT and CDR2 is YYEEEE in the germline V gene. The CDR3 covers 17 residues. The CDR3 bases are TGTGCCAGCAGCTTGGCTGGGACAGCGAACTATAATTCACCCCTCCACTTT. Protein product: CASSLAGTANYNSPLHF.

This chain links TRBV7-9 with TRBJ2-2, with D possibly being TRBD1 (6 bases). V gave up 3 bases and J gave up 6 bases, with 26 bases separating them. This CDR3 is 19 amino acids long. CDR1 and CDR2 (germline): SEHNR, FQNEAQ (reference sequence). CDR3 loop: CASSFKGQLLSLGAGELFF. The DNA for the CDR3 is TGTGCCAGCAGCTTCAAAGGACAGTTACTTTCCTTAGGGGCCGGGGAGCTGTTTTTT.

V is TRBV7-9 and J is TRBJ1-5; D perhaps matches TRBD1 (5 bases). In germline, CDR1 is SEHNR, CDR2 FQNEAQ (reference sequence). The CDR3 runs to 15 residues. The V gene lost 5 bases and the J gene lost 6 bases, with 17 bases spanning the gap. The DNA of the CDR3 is TGTGCCAGCAGCCTTCCCCAGGGCGTAGTTCAGCCCCAGCATTTT. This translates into CASSLPQGVVQPQHF. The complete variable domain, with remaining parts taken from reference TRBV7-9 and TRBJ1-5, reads DTGVSQNPRHKITKRGQNVTFRCDPISEHNRLYWYRQTLGQGPEFLTYFQNEAQLEKSRLLSDRFSAERPKGSFSTLEIQRTEQGDSAMYLCASSLPQGVVQPQHFGDGTRLSIL.

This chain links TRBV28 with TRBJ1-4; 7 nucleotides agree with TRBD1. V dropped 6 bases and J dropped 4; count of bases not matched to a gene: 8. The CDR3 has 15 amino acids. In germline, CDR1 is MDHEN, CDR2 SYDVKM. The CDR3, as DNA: TGTGCCAGCAGAAACAGGGGTGGCCTTAATGAAAAACTGTTTTTT. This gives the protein CASRNRGGLNEKLFF.